A single sample is the source of the 25 T cell receptor beta chains below, sequenced in a study of blood T cells in healthy people across ages. Sample-barcoded 5' priming and a J-beta primer mix drove a second PCR of roughly 6 to 12 cycles. MiXCR was run by TCRdb on the 5' RACE reads, yielding one entry per CDR3 protein. Here the sample spans roughly 700,000 distinct CDR3 sequences, approximately 25% being singletons. These data were also filed under a second study, of T cells of mothers and their children.

What was sequenced was blood. Every receptor here comes from a boy aged 5-17 years in good health.

This clonotype was recorded a few times. Sequence at one end of the junction differs from germline and may be a read error. The chain is built from TRBV6-1 and TRBJ2-1, with D maybe TRBD2 (5 bases). Germline V gene sequence: CDR1 MNHNS, CDR2 SASEGT. The CDR3 has 11 residues. The DNA for the CDR3 is TGTGCCAGCAGTGAAGGGACCTGGAGGTACTTC. Amino acids: CASSEGTWRYF.

The chain is built from TRBV7-2 and TRBJ2-2; the D is unclear. Germline CDR1 is SGHTA and CDR2 is FQGNSA. With 5 bases removed from V and 2 bases from J, the gap between germline ends came to 12 bases. The CDR3 loop spans 15 amino acids. This chain's CDR3 is CASSPTPQNTGELFF. In DNA, the CDR3 is TGTGCCAGCAGCCCGACACCTCAAAACACCGGGGAGCTGTTTTTT.

The genes are TRBV6-5 and TRBJ2-7; 9 nucleotides agree with TRBD1. V shed 7 bases, J shed 2 bases, and the junction held 9 bases outside the gene matches. CDR3 length: 15 residues. Looked up from germline, CDR1 is MNHEY and CDR2 is SVGAGI. The CDR3 region has the DNA TGTGCCAGCAAAAAATCACAGGGGGCAACCTACGAGCAGTACTTC. It yields the protein CASKKSQGATYEQYF.

The chain employs TRBV9 and TRBJ2-7, with D unclear. The germline V gene encodes CDR1 SGDLS and CDR2 YYNGEE. The CDR3 consists of 15 residues. Trimming stripped 0 bases from V and 0 bases from J, with 10 bases between. This chain's CDR3 is CASSVEHGYSYEQYF. CDR3 nucleotide sequence: TGTGCCAGCAGCGTAGAACATGGGTACTCCTACGAGCAGTACTTC.

The table lists this clonotype with a few counts. V is TRBV25-1 and J is TRBJ1-6; D ambiguous. Trimming removed 8 bases from V and 8 bases from J, with 10 bases in between. Germline CDR1 is MGHDK and CDR2 is SYGVNS. This CDR3 region has 12 residues. The CDR3 DNA reads TGTGCCAGCGCCCGGCCCGATTCACCCCTCCACTTT. Translating gives CASARPDSPLHF.

CDR3 nucleotides: TGTGCCAGCAGCTTGGACTCGAACGAGCAGTACTTC. Translation gives CASSLDSNEQYF. This chain joins TRBV7-8 and TRBJ2-7; the D gene is possibly TRBD2 (5 bases). Trimming removed 3 bases at V and 5 bases at J, with 8 bases between. The CDR3 covers 12 residues. Germline V CDR1 and CDR2: SGHVS, FQNEAQ.

This clonotype has only a few counts. The chain combines TRBV21-1 with TRBJ2-7; TRBD2 reflects the table's D call only, with no check against the DNA. TRBV21-1 is recorded as a pseudogene. The CDR3 has 17 amino acids. For the CDR3, the DNA is TGTGCCAGCAGCAAACTAATAGCGGGGGGGCATCCCTACGAGCAGTACTTC. It specifies CASSKLIAGGHPYEQYF.

This clonotype turned up a few times. The rearrangement joins TRBV10-3 to TRBJ1-2, with 8 nucleotides matching TRBD1. Per the germline V gene, CDR1 is ENHRY and CDR2 is SYGVKD. J was trimmed by 1 base and V by 6 bases; bases with no gene match: 7. The CDR3 loop spans 15 amino acids. The CDR3 DNA is TGTGCCATCAGCCCGGACAGGGACATTAACTATGGCTACACCTTC. The encoded protein is CAISPDRDINYGYTF.

V and J are TRBV5-1 and TRBJ2-7, with D perhaps matching TRBD2 (6 bases). This CDR3 has 15 amino acids. V was cut by 2 bases and J by 0 bases, with 12 bases left in between. From germline, CDR1 is SGHRS and CDR2 YFSETQ. The DNA for the CDR3 is TGCGCCAGCAGCTTTACTAGCAATAGCTCCTACGAGCAGTACTTC. This codes for CASSFTSNSSYEQYF.

This clonotype was observed a handful of times. The V and J genes are TRBV20-1 and TRBJ2-1, with TRBD2 as a possible D gene (6 bases). The CDR3 is made up of 13 amino acids. CDR1 and CDR2 (germline): DFQATT, SNEGSKA (reference sequence). V lost 6 bases to trimming and J lost 4 bases, with 13 bases between them. The CDR3 loop reads CSATGLDYNEQFF. For the CDR3, the DNA is TGCAGTGCGACGGGACTTGATTACAATGAGCAGTTCTTC.

This clonotype was seen more than once but under ten times. J is TRBJ2-5 and V is TRBV28; 7 bases align to TRBD2. The J call could be wrong; TRBJ2-7 is a better fit for the DNA end. The CDR3 totals 17 residues. Germline loops: CDR1 MDHEN, CDR2 SYDVKM. For the CDR3, the DNA is TGTGCCAGCAGTTTAGTGCTAGTTGGGAGGGGTCCGGTCGAGCAGTACTTC. This translates into CASSLVLVGRGPVEQYF.

V usage is TRBV19 and J usage is TRBJ2-1, with 8 bases lining up with TRBD1. The CDR3 totals 15 residues. Per germline, CDR1 LNHDA and CDR2 SQIVND (reference sequence). With 1 base clipped from V and 4 bases from J, the junction kept 3 bases outside the gene matches. The CDR3 reads CASSIVWTGYNEQFF. CDR3 in DNA: TGTGCCAGTAGTATAGTATGGACAGGGTACAATGAGCAGTTCTTC.

J is TRBJ2-1 and V is TRBV4-2; D is unresolved. Germline CDR1 and CDR2: LGHNA and YNFKEQ. This CDR3 is 14 amino acids long. With 0 bases removed from V and 6 bases from J, the gap between germline ends came to 9 bases. The CDR3 here is CASSQDLWGNEQFF. The CDR3 DNA sequence: TGTGCCAGCAGCCAAGATCTTTGGGGCAATGAGCAGTTCTTC.

This clonotype was seen a handful of times. The CDR3 loop reads CASRASGMNEQFF. The DNA for the CDR3 is TGTGCCAGCAGGGCTAGCGGGATGAATGAGCAGTTCTTC. The chain employs TRBV25-1 and TRBJ2-1; 9 bases map to TRBD2. Germline assignment: CDR1 MGHDK and CDR2 SYGVNS. With 6 bases clipped from V and 7 bases from J, the junction kept 4 bases outside the gene matches. The CDR3 spans 13 residues.

V usage is TRBV28 and J usage is TRBJ1-5; possibly TRBD1 for D (5 bases). Germline CDR1 and CDR2: MDHEN and SYDVKM. This CDR3 has 14 amino acids. Trimming removed 2 bases from V and 4 bases from J, with 9 bases in between. The DNA for the CDR3 is TGTGCCAGCAGTTTAAACGGGGGGAATCAGCCCCAGCATTTT. Protein product: CASSLNGGNQPQHF.

The chain recombines TRBV6-6 with TRBJ2-5, with 7 bases aligning to TRBD2. Germline CDR1 is MNHNY and CDR2 is SVGAGI (reference sequence). The V segment lost 2 bases and the J segment 5 bases; nucleotides outside the gene matches: 2. The CDR3 sequence is 13 residues long. CDR3 nucleotide sequence: TGTGCCAGCAGTTACGGGGGGGTGGAGACCCAGTACTTC. Protein: CASSYGGVETQYF.

This clonotype has more than one count but fewer than ten. V usage is TRBV2 and J usage is TRBJ2-1; 10 bases are shared with TRBD2. Germline CDR1 reads SNHLY; CDR2 reads FYNNEI. This CDR3 is built from 15 residues. V lost 6 bases, J lost 7 bases, and 9 bases stayed unmatched. CDR3 bases: TGTGCCAGCAGGGTAGCGGGAGGAGAGTTTAATGAGCAGTTCTTC. Translated, it gives CASRVAGGEFNEQFF.

This clonotype was seen a few times. The chain carries TRBV28 and TRBJ2-5; TRBD1 might be the D (5 bases). The CDR3 has 14 residues. Germline assignment: CDR1 MDHEN and CDR2 SYDVKM. V was clipped by 8 bases and J by 1 base, with 14 bases between them. Here the CDR3 reads CASARTGTQETQYF. Here the CDR3 DNA reads TGTGCCAGCGCTCGTACAGGCACCCAAGAGACCCAGTACTTC. Drawing the rest from reference TRBV28 and TRBJ2-5, the complete variable domain is DVKVTQSSRYLVKRTGEKVFLECVQDMDHENMFWYRQDPGLGLRLIYFSYDVKMKEKGDIPEGYSVSREKKERFSLILESASTNQTSMYLCASARTGTQETQYFGPGTRLLVL.

The J gene is TRBJ2-2, the V gene TRBV5-5, with D possibly matching TRBD2 (5 bases). The CDR3 consists of 15 residues. Per germline, CDR1 SGHKS and CDR2 YYEKEE (reference sequence). Deletions cut 4 bases from V and 5 bases from J, with 15 bases between. In nucleotides, the CDR3 is TGTGCCAGCAGCGCGTTGGGTAGAGGGACCGGGGAGCTGTTTTTT. Amino acid sequence: CASSALGRGTGELFF.

The chain links TRBV25-1 to TRBJ2-7; D might be TRBD2 (7 bases). The CDR3 has 14 amino acids. V dropped 2 bases and J dropped 2 bases, with 10 bases sitting between them. Germline V lookup: CDR1 MGHDK, CDR2 SYGVNS. The CDR3 DNA reads as TGTGCCAGCAGTGAAGGGGGGGCAACCTACGAGCAGTACTTC. Its translation: CASSEGGATYEQYF.

The CDR3 nucleotides are TGTGCCAGCAGTAGTGGACTAGCGGCCGCCGGGACCCAGTACTTC. Its protein product is CASSSGLAAAGTQYF. The chain carries TRBV12-3 or TRBV12-4 and TRBJ2-5; 10 nucleotides agree with TRBD2. This CDR3 has 15 amino acids. The trim removed 5 bases at V and 7 bases at J, leaving 10 bases unmatched.

This clonotype was recorded a few times. The chain employs TRBV6-5 and TRBJ1-5, with D maybe TRBD1 (5 bases). V lost 5 bases, J lost 6 bases, and 11 bases lay in between. CDR3 length: 13 residues. Looked up from germline, CDR1 is MNHEY and CDR2 is SVGAGI. The CDR3 sequence: CASSRGLSQPQHF. The CDR3 region has the DNA TGTGCCAGCAGTAGGGGCTTGAGTCAGCCCCAGCATTTT.

V usage is TRBV4-2 and J usage is TRBJ1-1; D uncertain. The CDR3 contains 16 residues. With 1 base removed from V and 5 bases from J, the gap between germline ends came to 17 bases. In germline, CDR1 is LGHNA, CDR2 YNFKEQ. CDR3 DNA sequence: TGTGCCAGCAGCCAAGGTCTGGGCTTTGGGGAGACTGAAGCTTTCTTT. Residues: CASSQGLGFGETEAFF.

The table lists this clonotype with a few counts. The CDR3 loop is CASSSRDKETQYF. The DNA of the CDR3 is TGTGCCAGCAGCTCGAGGGATAAGGAGACCCAGTACTTC. This chain links TRBV7-9 with TRBJ2-5, with TRBD2 as a possible D gene (5 bases). CDR1 SEHNR and CDR2 FQNEAQ come from the germline V gene (reference sequence). The V end was cut by 4 bases, the J end by 5 bases, with 11 bases between. This CDR3 region has 13 residues.

This clonotype was counted between two and nine times. The chain uses TRBV20-1 and TRBJ2-7, with 7 positions matching TRBD2. V lost 0 bases, J lost 0 bases, and 14 bases stayed unmatched. In germline, CDR1 is DFQATT, CDR2 SNEGSKA (reference sequence). The CDR3 is made up of 18 amino acids. CDR3 coding DNA: TGCAGTGCTAGAGATATCGGTGGGTCACTAGCGAACTCCTACGAGCAGTACTTC. Translation gives CSARDIGGSLANSYEQYF.